This passage covers 18 T cell receptor beta chains from one sample sequenced in a study of blood T cell repertoires in COVID-19. Sequenced by immunoSEQ multiplex PCR; TCRdb stores in-frame clones only, minus some. The sample shows fewer than 450,000 clones, approximately 91% of them seen only once. Sample: peripheral blood. These receptors came from a woman between 65 and 79 years old with COVID-19, enrolled during active disease.

The rearrangement links TRBV29-1 to TRBJ2-7; D remains ambiguous. The CDR3 length is 12 residues. The germline V and J ends were trimmed by 4 bases and 4 bases, with 11 bases remaining between them. CDR1 SQVTM and CDR2 ANQGSEA come from the germline V gene. The DNA of the CDR3 is TGCAGCGTTGGGTGGGCAGGATACGAGCAGTACTTC. Its protein product is CSVGWAGYEQYF.

The V and J genes are TRBV27 and TRBJ2-1; no definite D call. The V and J ends lost 2 bases and 3 bases respectively, with 8 bases between them. This CDR3 comprises 14 residues. Germline V gene lookup returns CDR1 MNHEY and CDR2 SMNVEV (reference sequence). CDR3 nucleotides: TGTGCCAGCAGTTTAGCGGCTAACTACAATGAGCAGTTCTTC. It specifies CASSLAANYNEQFF.

Remarks on this clone: The sample carries other DNA sequences with the same CDR3. The V call is TRBV5-1, the J call TRBJ2-7; 7 nucleotides match TRBD1. The CDR3 is 14 amino acids. Trimming removed 1 base from V and 3 bases from J; junction bases left unmatched: 4. Germline-derived CDR1 and CDR2 are SGHRS and YFSETQ. The CDR3 reads CASSLSAGGYEQYF. The CDR3 DNA reads TGCGCCAGCAGCTTGTCGGCAGGGGGCTACGAGCAGTACTTC.

V usage is TRBV9 and J usage is TRBJ1-2; the D gene is possibly TRBD1 (6 bases). From germline, CDR1 is SGDLS and CDR2 YYNGEE. V dropped 0 bases and J dropped 2 bases, with 11 bases sitting between them. This CDR3 is built from 15 residues. Written as DNA, the CDR3 is TGTGCCAGCAGCGTAGTAGGGACACTAAACTATGGCTACACCTTC. Protein sequence: CASSVVGTLNYGYTF.

This chain uses TRBV15 with TRBJ2-1; D is perhaps TRBD1 (6 bases). The CDR3 is 14 amino acids. CDR1 is LNHNV and CDR2 is YYDKDF in the germline V gene (reference sequence). V was trimmed by 9 bases and J by 0 bases, leaving 12 bases between them. The CDR3 DNA reads as TGTGCCACTACGACAGGCAGCTCCTACAATGAGCAGTTCTTC. It encodes CATTTGSSYNEQFF.

The V and J genes are TRBV10-3 and TRBJ2-1, with D possibly being TRBD1 (8 bases). Germline V CDR1 and CDR2: ENHRY, SYGVKD. The CDR3 sequence is 13 residues long. Between the trimmed V and J ends, which lost 6 bases and 6 bases, there was a span of 12 bases. CDR3: CAIRDREGNEQFF. In DNA form, the CDR3 reads TGTGCCATCAGGGACAGGGAGGGCAATGAGCAGTTCTTC.

The rearrangement uses TRBV2 and TRBJ2-2, with a weak D call TRBD1 (6 bases). The CDR3 spans 15 residues. CDR1 is SNHLY and CDR2 is FYNNEI in the germline V gene. Deletions cut 3 bases from V and 5 bases from J, with 13 bases between. Here the CDR3 reads CASSELGAQTGELFF. CDR3 bases: TGTGCCAGCAGTGAGTTGGGGGCGCAAACCGGGGAGCTGTTTTTT.

The chain has TRBV7-9 and TRBJ1-2; 7 bases are shared with TRBD1. In germline, CDR1 is SEHNR, CDR2 FQNEAQ (reference sequence). The CDR3 is made up of 17 amino acids. V dropped 3 bases and J dropped 1; count of bases not matched to a gene: 11. CDR3 sequence reads: CASSFPSQGENNYGYTF. CDR3 in DNA: TGTGCCAGCAGCTTCCCCTCTCAGGGGGAAAATAACTATGGCTACACCTTC.

The chain combines TRBV10-3 with TRBJ2-1; TRBD1 matches 9 bases. CDR3 size: 13 residues. CDR1 is ENHRY, CDR2 SYGVKD, per germline. Germline trimming cut 2 bases from V and 8 bases from J; bases unmatched to any gene: 1. In DNA form, the CDR3 reads TGTGCCATCAGTGAGGGGACAGGGCATGAGCAGTTCTTC. Translated: CAISEGTGHEQFF.

V gene TRBV4-3 combines with J gene TRBJ2-3, with D possibly being TRBD2 (7 bases). This CDR3 is built from 17 residues. V was pared by 1 base and J by 4 bases, with 18 bases between. CDR1 and CDR2 from the germline V gene are LGHNA and YSLEER. This CDR3 is CASSQGFGGARADTQYF. DNA for the CDR3: TGCGCCAGCAGCCAAGGTTTTGGGGGGGCCAGGGCAGATACGCAGTATTTT.

V and J are TRBV2 and TRBJ2-4; D unresolved. The CDR3 loop spans 12 amino acids. Deletions cut 4 bases from V and 16 bases from J, with 17 bases between. The germline V gene encodes CDR1 SNHLY and CDR2 FYNNEI. DNA of the CDR3: TGTGCCAGCAGTGTATACGGGTTAGTACCCTACTTC. Translating gives CASSVYGLVPYF.

This chain joins TRBV6-2 or TRBV6-3 and TRBJ2-2; possible D gene TRBD1, 6 bases. V was trimmed by 2 bases and J by 5 bases, leaving 12 bases between them. Germline V gene sequence: CDR1 MNHEY, CDR2 SVGEGT. This CDR3 comprises 15 residues. The CDR3 is CASSYGQGRTGELFF. The CDR3 bases are TGTGCCAGCAGTTACGGGCAGGGGCGGACCGGGGAGCTGTTTTTT.

V and J are TRBV6-5 and TRBJ2-1, with D tentatively TRBD2 (7 bases). CDR1 is MNHEY and CDR2 is SVGAGI in the germline V gene. This CDR3 has 12 residues. Trimming removed 10 bases from V and 6 bases from J, with 13 bases in between. CDR3 sequence (DNA): TGTGCCACCCTAGGGGGGGGCAATGAGCAGTTCTTC. Residues: CATLGGGNEQFF.

The rearrangement uses TRBV5-1 and TRBJ2-7, with 10 bases lining up with TRBD2. With V trimmed by 7 bases and J by 4 bases, 8 bases remained unmatched. There are 14 residues in the CDR3. Germline V gene sequence: CDR1 SGHRS, CDR2 YFSETQ. The CDR3 loop is CASAPGLAWYEQYF. The CDR3 DNA reads as TGCGCCAGCGCTCCGGGACTAGCGTGGTACGAGCAGTACTTC.

The chain couples TRBV24-1 to TRBJ1-1; no firm D call. The CDR3 consists of 17 residues. Germline CDR1 reads KGHDR; CDR2 reads SFDVKD. V shed 4 bases and J shed 1 base, with 18 bases lying between them. The CDR3 here is CATSDSTGWRPNTEAFF. The CDR3 DNA is TGTGCCACCAGTGACTCGACCGGGTGGAGACCGAACACTGAAGCTTTCTTT.

This chain connects TRBV9 to TRBJ2-7, with D hard to call. Germline-derived CDR1 and CDR2 are SGDLS and YYNGEE. Trimming cost V 4 bases and J 5 bases, with 13 bases left between them. This CDR3 comprises 13 residues. The CDR3 DNA follows: TGTGCCAGCAGCCCCAGTACGCCCGACGAGCAGTACTTC. Translation: CASSPSTPDEQYF.

This clone was counted once. The chain has TRBV9 and TRBJ1-4; 10 positions match TRBD1. Germline V gene data show CDR1 as SGDLS and CDR2 as YYNGEE. V was pared by 4 bases and J by 8 bases, with 8 bases of the junction left unmatched. CDR3 size: 15 residues. CDR3 coding DNA: TGTGCCAGCAGCCCGGAGGGACAGGGGTACGAAAAACTGTTTTTT. Amino acid sequence: CASSPEGQGYEKLFF.

This clone has only one observation. The rearrangement uses TRBV7-9 and TRBJ1-5, with D perhaps matching TRBD1 (5 bases). Germline V lookup: CDR1 SEHNR, CDR2 FQNEAQ (reference sequence). This CDR3 spans 17 amino acids. Trimming removed 1 base from V and 2 bases from J, with 15 bases in between. Here the CDR3 DNA reads TGTGCCAGCAGCTTAGACGTGGGGGGAGGGGGCAATCAGCCCCAGCATTTT. This encodes CASSLDVGGGGNQPQHF.